This T cell receptor beta chain was identified in a study of shared clonotypes between healthy human individuals (dated by TCRdb to 2020 to 2022). For the study in its entirety: Three men and two women, aged 18 to 49 years, made up the cohort. For each donor, CD4 naive and CD4 memory were each run on three plates, CD8 naive on two plates, and CD8 memory on one plate. To estimate repertoire size and how much clonotypes are shared between individuals, the study performed deep sequencing of blood TCR repertoires from roughly five healthy adults. Different laboratories and diverse techniques were used to prepare libraries and sequence TCR repertoires, to increase sequencing depth and limit assay-specific biases. Per donor, leukapheresis produced somewhere between about 0.94 and 8.9 billion PBMCs.

The donors were healthy, HIV-negative adults who had no recently reported acute infections or vaccinations. Only Caucasian adults living in Nashville, Tennessee, USA were represented among the donors. CD4+ T cells were enriched by magnetic negative selection, after which naive cells were positively selected on CD45RA and the negative fraction was taken as the memory subset. Blood was collected by leukapheresis, and PBMCs were isolated by Ficoll-Histopaque density gradient centrifugation and then cryopreserved in liquid nitrogen vapor phase. Analytical flow cytometry was used to check the purity and quantity of each magnetically sorted T cell population. Each sorted fraction had its genomic DNA isolated and then quantified by UV absorbance on a Nanodrop 2000c. Deletion took 4 bases off V and 9 bases off J, with a span of 10 bases between the germline ends. The CDR3, cysteine through phenylalanine, is 12 amino acids long. The DNA shown is the 36-base CDR3, in frame from base 1. CDR1 is given as SGHTA and CDR2 as FQGNSA, both from the germline V gene.

Using the deep immunoSEQ assay, TCR CDR3 regions were amplified from genomic DNA by multiplex PCR. Extracted genomic DNA from each cell subset was spread evenly across all wells of several immunoSEQ 96-well plates, with each plate serving as a replicate. For sorted subsets, roughly 200 ng of genomic DNA, equivalent to 25,000 to 35,000 T cell genomes, went into each replicate PCR. Purified libraries were measured with a Qubit 3.0 fluorometer, size-checked on a Bioanalyzer 2100, and measured again with the KAPA Library Quantification kit. Every immunoSEQ 96-well plate was sequenced on a separate single-read 150-cycle Illumina NextSeq 550 flow cell. In the authors' own workflow: The immunoSEQ output contained only junctional sequences without quality scores, so filtering could not match that applied to full-length reads. Sequences were annotated with PyIR, a Python wrapper for IgBLAST v1.9, and V/J genes and CDR3 were assigned using IMGT germline references. Reads were removed for weak V/J assignments (E-value above 1e-6), missing CDR3, stop codons, out-of-frame junctions, or ambiguous translated residues. V3J clonotypes were defined by identical inferred V gene, J gene, and CDR3 amino acid sequence. The percentage overlap between two repertoires was calculated by dividing the number of shared unique clonotypes by the size of the smaller repertoire. Repertoire richness was assessed with RTK rarefaction, the Chao1 estimator, and Recon v2.1 estimates of unobserved clonotypes. Generation probabilities for all TCRbeta clonotypes obtained by the gDNA method from a few donors were computed using OLGA. The source is immuneACCESS, and TCRdb retained only in-frame sequences with V and J called. Part of the clones is not carried over; for the studies checked, unresolved V genes explain less than half of this, and the remainder is unexplained. Clone size and the V and J calls come from that table; the DNA yielded D and trimming. For this sample the table gives roughly 2.2 million clones, of which approximately 95% were detected only once. 0.3% to 0.4% of the sample goes to the ten largest clones.

Summary of the overall study and its limitations: Naive subsets generally had larger estimated clonotype richness than memory subsets. Pairwise subsampling led to the expectation that sequencing depth would affect the degree of clonotype sharing among donors. Even with the large sequencing depth, rarefaction of the sorted-subset datasets indicated that sequencing was incomplete. Sampling was restricted to blood, and TCR repertoires in tissue are likely to differ from TCR repertoires in blood. Compared with non-shared clonotypes, the clonotypes found in all four sorted-subset donors had higher generation probabilities. Across a few donors, approximately 5% of naive CD4, 3% to 3.5% of naive CD8, 2.3% of memory CD4, and about 0.4% of memory CD8 clonotypes were shared. Because the study included only a small number of donors, the genetic and exposure-history diversity represented was limited.

Concerning this clone: Its specific antigen is unknown. Qualities for individual bases were not recorded, and no much larger clone is one base off.

The clonotype originates from a man younger than 30 in good health. Some clones in this sample may be carry-over from other donors' samples. Sample: naive CD4+ T cells from PBMCs. This sample's cell subset or site label indicates: CD45RA+ positively selected. The rearrangement joined TRBV7-2 to TRBJ2-1, with the D segment identity uncertain. The encoded CDR3 is CASSYIFGEQFF. The nucleotides are TGTGCCAGCAGCTACATCTTCGGTGAGCAGTTCTTC.